Listed here is a single TCR beta chain. Its antigen is not yet known. It has no much larger one-base neighbor in the sample; base qualities were not kept. Using the deep immunoSEQ assay, TCR CDR3 regions were amplified from genomic DNA by multiplex PCR. Extracted genomic DNA from each cell subset was distributed evenly across all wells of several immunoSEQ 96-well plates, and each plate was treated as a replicate. For sorted subsets, each replicate PCR was loaded with about 0.2 ug genomic DNA, equivalent to 30,000 or so T cell genomes. Purified libraries were measured with a Qubit 3.0 fluorometer, size-checked on a Bioanalyzer 2100, and measured again with the KAPA Library Quantification kit. A separate single-read 150-cycle Illumina NextSeq 550 flow cell was used to sequence each immunoSEQ 96-well plate. In the authors' own workflow: Because the immunoSEQ output held only junctional sequences and lacked quality scores, the filtering could not match the filtering applied to full-length reads. Sequences were annotated with PyIR, a Python wrapper for IgBLAST v1.9, and V/J genes and CDR3 were assigned using IMGT germline references. Any read was removed if the V/J assignment was weak (E-value above 1e-6), the CDR3 was missing, or the read contained stop codons, out-of-frame junctions, or ambiguous translated residues. V3J clonotypes were defined by identical inferred V gene, J gene, and CDR3 amino acid sequence. Percentage overlap between repertoires was calculated by dividing the number of shared unique clonotypes by the size of the smaller repertoire. Richness of each repertoire was evaluated using RTK rarefaction, the Chao1 estimator, and Recon v2.1 estimates of unobserved clonotypes. Generation probabilities were computed with OLGA for all TCRbeta clonotypes obtained by the gDNA method from several donors. TCRdb took over this immuneACCESS table, retaining in-frame rearrangements with V and J assigned. Such tables are incomplete; in checked studies, under half of the missing clones stem from an unresolved V gene, and the remainder is unexplained. D and trimming were read from the DNA, whereas the V and J calls and clone size are those reported in that table. For this sample there are roughly 1,800,000 clones; less than 95% appear just once. Of the sample, under 1.5% falls within the top ten clones.

These data originate in a study of shared clonotypes between healthy human individuals (dated by TCRdb to 2020 to 2021). Background for the entire study: Two women and a few men aged 18 to 49 years were included in the cohort. For each donor, three plates each were used for CD4 naive and CD4 memory, two plates were used for CD8 naive, and one plate was used for CD8 memory. The study deeply sequenced blood TCR repertoires of five healthy adults to estimate repertoire size and the extent of clonotype sharing between individuals. Different laboratories and diverse techniques were used to prepare libraries and sequence TCR repertoires, to increase sequencing depth and limit assay-specific biases. Between about 0.8 and 8.9 billion PBMCs per donor were obtained by leukapheresis. Study-wide findings and limitations: Higher generation probabilities were observed for clonotypes shared by all four sorted-subset donors than for non-shared clonotypes. Approximately 5% of naive CD4, 3.5% of naive CD8, about 2.1% of memory CD4, and approximately 0.4% of memory CD8 clonotypes were shared across several donors. Larger estimated clonotype richness was generally found for naive subsets than for memory subsets. Even with the large sequencing depth, rarefaction of the sorted-subset datasets indicated that sequencing was incomplete. Pairwise subsampling indicated that sequencing depth was expected to affect the degree of clonotype sharing among donors. Sampling was restricted to blood, and TCR repertoires in tissue are likely to differ from TCR repertoires in blood. Because the study included a small number of donors, the genetic and exposure-history diversity represented was limited.

CDR1 MDHEN and CDR2 SYDVKM are derived from the germline V gene. The CDR3 measures 14 amino acids from cysteine to phenylalanine. Solely the CDR3 DNA is kept, with 42 bases framed from the first base. V drops 8 bases and J drops 5 bases, leaving 13 bases in between. CD8 naive samples were CD45RO-negative cells positively selected for CCR7, giving a CD45RA+CCR7+ population that excluded TemRA cells. The donors were healthy, HIV-negative adults who had no recently reported acute infections or vaccinations. Every donor was a Caucasian adult residing in Nashville, Tennessee, USA. Blood was collected by leukapheresis, and PBMCs were isolated by Ficoll-Histopaque density gradient centrifugation and then cryopreserved in liquid nitrogen vapor phase. Analytical flow cytometry was used to check the purity and quantity of each magnetically sorted T cell population. Each sorted fraction had its genomic DNA isolated and then quantified by UV absorbance on a Nanodrop 2000c.

Recombination connected TRBV28 to TRBJ1-6, with TRBD1 perhaps the D gene, on 5 matching bases. This clonotype originated in a man aged 18 to 29 in good health. The sequencing sample was made of naive CD8+ T cells sorted from blood. The cell subset or site label, as the study defines it: CD45RA+CCR7+. The CDR3 region: CASGSIGDNSPLHF. The nucleotide sequence reads as follows: TGTGCCAGCGGTTCGATAGGGGATAATTCACCCCTCCACTTT.